The present T cell receptor (beta chain) was sequenced within a study of blood T cell repertoires in COVID-19. Sequencing was performed with immunoSEQ multiplex PCR; in TCRdb, only in-frame clones are kept and a portion is missing. The profile shows 200,000 to 250,000 clones, more than 75% of them singletons. The CDR3 runs to 16 residues. Per the germline V gene, CDR1 is MNHEY and CDR2 is SMNVEV (reference sequence). The V end lost 4 bases, the J end lost 5 bases, and 18 bases lay between the germline ends. Sequencing was performed on peripheral blood. This sequence originates from a woman in her twenties or thirties who had recovered from COVID-19. The rearrangement links TRBV27 to TRBJ2-1; weak D call: TRBD2 (7 bases). The CDR3 region is CASSWGGGVRNNEQFF. CDR3 nucleotides: TGTGCCAGCAGTTGGGGGGGCGGGGTAAGAAACAATGAGCAGTTCTTC.